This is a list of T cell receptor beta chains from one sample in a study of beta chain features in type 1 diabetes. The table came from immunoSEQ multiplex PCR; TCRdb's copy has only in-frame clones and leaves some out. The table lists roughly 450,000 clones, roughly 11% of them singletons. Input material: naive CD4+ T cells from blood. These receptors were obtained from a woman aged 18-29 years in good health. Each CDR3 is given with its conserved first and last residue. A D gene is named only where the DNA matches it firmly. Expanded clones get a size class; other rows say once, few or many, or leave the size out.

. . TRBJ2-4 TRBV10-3 CAISSGAAAKNIQYF TGTGCCATCAGTTCAGGGGCGGCGGCCAAAAACATTCAGTACTTC
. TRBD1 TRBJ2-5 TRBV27 CASSRQGLETQYF TGTGCCAGCAGTAGACAGGGTTTAGAGACCCAGTACTTC
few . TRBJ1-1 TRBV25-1 CASSDLGADTEAFF TGTGCCAGCAGTGACCTTGGGGCCGACACTGAAGCTTTCTTT
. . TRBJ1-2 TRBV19 CASSISGFSGGYTF TGTGCCAGTAGTATATCAGGGTTCTCTGGCGGCTACACCTTC
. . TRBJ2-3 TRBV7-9 CASSSLKGADTQYF TGTGCCAGCAGCTCCCTAAAAGGCGCAGATACGCAGTATTTT
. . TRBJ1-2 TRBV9 CASSALEGTGYTF TGTGCCAGCAGCGCCTTGGAGGGCACTGGCTACACCTTC
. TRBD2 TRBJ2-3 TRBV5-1 CASSWGTSGTMGVTQYF TGCGCCAGCAGCTGGGGGACTAGCGGGACCATGGGCGTTACGCAGTATTTT
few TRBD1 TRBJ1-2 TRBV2 CASSLQGTFYGYTF TGTGCCAGCAGTTTACAGGGGACATTCTATGGCTACACCTTC
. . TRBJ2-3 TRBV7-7 CASSFRDLADTQYF TGTGCTAGCAGCTTCCGGGACTTGGCAGATACGCAGTATTTT
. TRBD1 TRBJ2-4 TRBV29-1 CSVEEDPGQGLAKNIQYF TGCAGCGTTGAGGAAGATCCGGGACAGGGGTTAGCCAAAAACATTCAGTACTTC
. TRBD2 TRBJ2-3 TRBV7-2 CASTLTSYADTQYF TGTGCCAGCACCCTGACTAGCTACGCAGATACGCAGTATTTT
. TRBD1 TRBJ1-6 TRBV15 CATSRESPRDSNSPLHF TGTGCCACCAGCAGAGAATCCCCACGGGACAGTAATTCACCCCTCCACTTT
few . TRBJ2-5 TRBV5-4 CASSWSHSETQYF TGTGCCAGCAGCTGGTCACACTCGGAGACCCAGTACTTC
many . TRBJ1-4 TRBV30 CAWISGEKLFF TGTGCCTGGATATCAGGCGAAAAACTGTTTTTT
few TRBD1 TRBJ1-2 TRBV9 CASSPTGEGYTF TGTGCCAGCAGCCCAACAGGGGAGGGCTACACCTTC
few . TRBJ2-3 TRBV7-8 CASSPQRATDTQYF TGTGCCAGCAGCCCTCAGCGGGCGACAGATACGCAGTATTTT
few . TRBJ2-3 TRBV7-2 CASSPRSDTQYF TGTGCCAGCAGCCCCCGCTCGGATACGCAGTATTTT
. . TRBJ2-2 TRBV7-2 CASSLYAGWNTGELFF TGTGCCAGCAGCTTATACGCAGGGTGGAACACCGGGGAGCTGTTTTTT
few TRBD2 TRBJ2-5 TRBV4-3 CASSQEPTSGEETQYF TGCGCCAGCAGCCAAGAGCCCACTAGCGGGGAAGAGACCCAGTACTTC
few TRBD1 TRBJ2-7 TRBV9 CASSPWTGGNEQYF TGTGCCAGCAGCCCTTGGACAGGGGGCAACGAGCAGTACTTC
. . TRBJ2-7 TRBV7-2 CASSPDRLAEQYF TGTGCCAGCAGCCCGGACAGACTGGCCGAGCAGTACTTC
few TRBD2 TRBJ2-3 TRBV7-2 CASSPASGSTDTQYF TGTGCCAGCAGCCCTGCTAGCGGGAGCACAGATACGCAGTATTTT
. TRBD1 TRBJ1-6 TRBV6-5 CASKTGASLHF TGTGCCAGCAAGACAGGGGCCTCTCTCCACTTT
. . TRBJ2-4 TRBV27 CASSPGYIQYF TGTGCCAGCAGTCCAGGGTACATTCAGTACTTC
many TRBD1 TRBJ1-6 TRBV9 CASSVAGQGDSPLHF TGTGCCAGCAGCGTAGCGGGACAGGGTGATTCACCCCTCCACTTT
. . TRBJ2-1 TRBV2 CASSSSVQQFF TGTGCCAGCAGTTCATCAGTCCAGCAGTTCTTC
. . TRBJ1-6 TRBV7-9 CASSLGDPVSPLHF TGTGCCAGCAGCTTGGGAGACCCAGTATCACCCCTCCACTTT